These 21 T cell receptor beta chains originate from one sample sequenced in a study of cytomegalovirus exposure and HLA in healthy donors. The PCR made use of 60 Vbeta and 13 Jbeta primers. TCRdb's copy holds only in-frame clones and misses some; the assay was immunoSEQ multiplex PCR. The data show nearly 200,000 clones, roughly 80% seen once. The sample was PBMCs. Every receptor here comes from a woman between 25 and 40 years old in good health and CMV-seropositive.

In its sample, this clone was seen a few times. This chain links TRBV27 with TRBJ2-7; possibly TRBD2 for D (6 bases). Trimming took off 2 bases at V and 0 bases at J, with 14 bases between the two ends. Germline assignment: CDR1 MNHEY and CDR2 SMNVEV (reference sequence). This CDR3 comprises 16 residues. The CDR3 spells CASSLRLAQSSYEQYF. The CDR3 bases are TGTGCCAGCAGTTTAAGGCTAGCGCAGAGCTCCTACGAGCAGTACTTC.

CDR3 residues: CASRAGTSGPTDTQYF. The CDR3 nucleotides are TGCGCCAGCAGGGCCGGGACTAGCGGACCCACAGATACGCAGTATTTT. The chain is built from TRBV5-1 and TRBJ2-3; 11 nucleotides match TRBD2. CDR3 size: 16 residues. The V and J ends lost 5 bases and 2 bases, in that order; junction bases with no gene match: 7. Germline loops: CDR1 SGHRS, CDR2 YFSETQ. Together with reference TRBV5-1 and TRBJ2-3, the CDR3 gives the full variable domain: KAGVTQTPRYLIKTRGQQVTLSCSPISGHRSVSWYQQTPGQGLQFLFEYFSETQRNKGNFPGRFSGRQFSNSRSEMNVSTLELGDSALYLCASRAGTSGPTDTQYFGPGTRLTVL.

The chain employs TRBV11-3 and TRBJ2-3; 12 bases align to TRBD2. J lost 0 bases, V lost 5 bases, and 6 bases had no gene match. This CDR3 contains 17 residues. Per the germline V gene, CDR1 is SGHNT and CDR2 is YENEEA. CDR3 residues: CASSPGLAGVSTDTQYF. The CDR3 DNA follows: TGTGCCAGCAGCCCGGGACTAGCGGGCGTTAGCACAGATACGCAGTATTTT.

The rearrangement links TRBV2 to TRBJ2-5; D might be TRBD1 (6 bases). Looked up from germline, CDR1 is SNHLY and CDR2 is FYNNEI. The CDR3 covers 13 residues. Trimming left V 7 bases short and J 5 bases short, with 14 bases between. As DNA, the CDR3 is TGTGCCAGCAAGAACAGGGTAGGGGAGACCCAGTACTTC. Amino acids: CASKNRVGETQYF.

This sequence joins TRBV2 and TRBJ2-4, with 8 nucleotides matching TRBD2. This CDR3 is built from 14 residues. CDR1 SNHLY and CDR2 FYNNEI come from the germline V gene. V lost 7 bases to trimming and J lost 8 bases; unmatched junction nucleotides: 10. The CDR3 bases are TGTGCCAGCAACGTCTACGGGGGGGAGGACATTCAGTACTTC. This encodes CASNVYGGEDIQYF. Using reference TRBV2 and TRBJ2-4 for the parts outside the CDR3, the full variable domain is EPEVTQTPSHQVTQMGQEVILRCVPISNHLYFYWYRQILGQKVEFLVSFYNNEISEKSEIFDDQFSVERPDGSNFTLKIRSTKLEDSAMYFCASNVYGGEDIQYFGAGTRLSVL.

This clone was counted a few times. The chain employs TRBV7-2 and TRBJ2-3; TRBD2 matches at 7 bases. Germline V gene sequence: CDR1 SGHTA, CDR2 FQGNSA. CDR3 size: 16 residues. Trimming cost V 5 bases and J 5 bases; bases outside gene matches: 13. This CDR3 reads CASSPASGRRIDTQYF. The CDR3 DNA reads TGTGCCAGCAGCCCTGCGTCCGGGAGGAGGATAGATACGCAGTATTTT.

The chain uses TRBV14 and TRBJ2-7; 8 positions agree with TRBD1. This CDR3 is built from 13 residues. V lost 6 bases, J lost 5 bases, and 6 bases stayed unmatched. The germline V gene has CDR1 SGHDN and CDR2 FVKESK. As DNA, the CDR3 is TGTGCCAGCAGGCGGACAGGGACGAACGAGCAGTACTTC. Amino acids: CASRRTGTNEQYF.

The chain joins TRBV6-4 to TRBJ2-1; TRBD2 matches at 14 bases. Trimming at V came to 6 bases and at J to 7 bases, leaving 8 bases not matched to a gene. The CDR3 runs 16 residues. The germline V gene encodes CDR1 MRHNA and CDR2 SNTAGT. The CDR3: CASSRTSGGQVNEQFF. The CDR3 DNA is TGTGCCAGCAGCAGGACTAGCGGGGGGCAAGTTAATGAGCAGTTCTTC.

This chain uses TRBV7-9 with TRBJ2-5; a weak D match, TRBD2 (5 bases). Germline V CDR1 and CDR2: SEHNR, FQNEAQ (reference sequence). The CDR3 has 15 amino acids. The V end was cut by 1 base, the J end by 5 bases, with 14 bases between. This chain's CDR3 is CASSLDGRARETQYF. In nucleotides, the CDR3 is TGTGCCAGCAGCTTAGACGGGCGGGCACGGGAGACCCAGTACTTC.

The V gene is TRBV7-8, the J gene TRBJ1-2; tentative D call: TRBD1 (5 bases). Trimming shortened V by 6 bases and J by 5 bases, and 16 bases separated the two germline ends. Germline CDR1 is SGHVS and CDR2 is FQNEAQ. The length of the CDR3 is 14 residues. The CDR3 region has the DNA TGTGCCAGCAGTCGGAACGAAGGGGTGTATGGCTACACCTTC. Translated, it gives CASSRNEGVYGYTF.

The chain joins TRBV27 to TRBJ1-2, with D tentatively TRBD1 (6 bases). V was pared by 7 bases and J by 8 bases, with 17 bases between. CDR3 length: 13 amino acids. CDR1 and CDR2 from the germline V gene are MNHEY and SMNVEV (reference sequence). The CDR3 sequence: CASMARGGGGYTF. CDR3 nucleotide sequence: TGTGCCAGCATGGCCCGGGGGGGCGGAGGCTACACCTTC.

V gene TRBV18 combines with J gene TRBJ1-3; weak D call: TRBD1 (5 bases). This CDR3 is 15 amino acids long. V shed 6 bases and J shed 1 base, with 13 bases lying between them. Germline CDR1 is KGHSH and CDR2 is LQKENI. The CDR3 coding sequence is TGTGCCAGCTCCCTTGACAGTCGTTCTGGAAACACCATATATTTT. The encoded protein is CASSLDSRSGNTIYF.

The V call is TRBV5-1, the J call TRBJ2-1; D might be TRBD2 (5 bases). Trimming left V 5 bases short and J 8 bases short, with 11 bases between. Per the germline V gene, CDR1 is SGHRS and CDR2 is YFSETQ. CDR3 length: 12 amino acids. CDR3 in amino acids: CASREADDEQFF. The CDR3 nucleotides read TGCGCCAGCAGGGAGGCGGACGATGAGCAGTTCTTC.

The chain has TRBV9 and TRBJ2-2, with TRBD2 matching over 8 bases. Germline CDR1 and CDR2: SGDLS and YYNGEE. This CDR3 comprises 16 residues. The V gene end was trimmed by 6 bases and the J gene end by 3 bases; junction bases not matched to a gene: 10. This CDR3 reads CASTVRPGLDTGELFF. Here the CDR3 DNA reads TGTGCCAGCACCGTGAGACCGGGACTAGACACCGGGGAGCTGTTTTTT.

The chain has TRBV5-4 and TRBJ2-3; D is unresolved. Germline loops: CDR1 SGHNT, CDR2 YYREEE (reference sequence). The CDR3 has 13 amino acids. V dropped 1 base and J dropped 4 bases, with 7 bases sitting between them. The CDR3 DNA reads TGTGCCAGCAGCTTGACCAGTTCAGATACGCAGTATTTT. This codes for CASSLTSSDTQYF.

The chain is built from TRBV6-1 and TRBJ2-2; 10 nucleotides match TRBD2. Trimming cost V 4 bases and J 5 bases; bases outside gene matches: 1. CDR3 length: 14 residues. Germline CDR1 and CDR2: MNHNS and SASEGT. The CDR3 DNA sequence: TGTGCCAGCAGTGTTAGCGGGAGGACCGGGGAGCTGTTTTTT. Protein product: CASSVSGRTGELFF.

The chain is built from TRBV5-6 and TRBJ2-5; perhaps TRBD1 as D (5 bases). CDR3 size: 14 residues. From germline, CDR1 is SGHDT and CDR2 YYEEEE. V was shortened by 0 bases and J by 3 bases, with 9 bases between the two germline ends. CDR3 sequence: CASSLVGREETQYF. The DNA of the CDR3 is TGTGCCAGCAGCTTGGTAGGCAGGGAAGAGACCCAGTACTTC.

J is TRBJ1-1 and V is TRBV6-6; D gene unclear. From germline, CDR1 is MNHNY and CDR2 SVGAGI (reference sequence). CDR3 size: 13 residues. V was cut by 6 bases and J by 2 bases, with 10 bases left in between. The CDR3 region is CASSLTVNTEAFF. The CDR3 bases are TGTGCCAGCAGCCTCACAGTCAACACTGAAGCTTTCTTT.

V and J are TRBV29-1 and TRBJ2-5, with a possible D match to TRBD2 (5 bases). The germline gives CDR1 SQVTM, CDR2 ANQGSEA. CDR3 length: 11 amino acids. Trimming took off 3 bases at V and 5 bases at J, with 7 bases between the two ends. The CDR3 reads CSVERGETQYF. The CDR3 nucleotides read TGCAGCGTTGAGAGAGGGGAGACCCAGTACTTC. Drawing the rest from reference TRBV29-1 and TRBJ2-5, the complete variable domain is SAVISQKPSRDICQRGTSLTIQCQVDSQVTMMFWYRQQPGQSLTLIATANQGSEATYESGFVIDKFPISRPNLTFSTLTVSNMSPEDSSIYLCSVERGETQYFGPGTRLLVL.

The rearrangement joins TRBV28 to TRBJ1-5; D call uncertain. Germline V CDR1 and CDR2: MDHEN, SYDVKM. V lost 4 bases and J 4 bases, leaving 8 bases between the germline ends. This CDR3 is 13 amino acids long. The CDR3 DNA is TGTGCCAGCAGTTCCCGAGTAAATCAGCCCCAGCATTTT. Amino acid sequence: CASSSRVNQPQHF. The full variable domain, with the rest looked up from reference TRBV28 and TRBJ1-5, is DVKVTQSSRYLVKRTGEKVFLECVQDMDHENMFWYRQDPGLGLRLIYFSYDVKMKEKGDIPEGYSVSREKKERFSLILESASTNQTSMYLCASSSRVNQPQHFGDGTRLSIL.

The chain has TRBV28 and TRBJ1-5, with 8 bases lining up with TRBD1. The CDR3 spans 15 residues. V was clipped by 7 bases and J by 2 bases; unmatched bases: 7. The V gene's germline CDR1 is MDHEN and CDR2 SYDVKM. DNA of the CDR3: TGTGCCAGCACCGGACAGGGTTTGGGCAATCAGCCCCAGCATTTT. Amino acid sequence: CASTGQGLGNQPQHF.